Shown below are 15 T cell receptor beta chains from a single sample sequenced in a study of response to subunit inactivated influenza vaccine. TCRdb re-called the RT-PCR reads through MiXCR, storing one row per CDR3 protein. This table has 300,000 to 350,000 distinct CDR3 sequences, about a fifth appearing once. Sample: PBMCs from blood, taken about 20 months after vaccination. These receptor sequences come from a man aged 45-69 years who received an inactivated influenza vaccine.

The CDR3 DNA sequence: TGTGCCAGCACAACTTCTCTCTATGGCTACACCTTC. Amino acids: CASTTSLYGYTF. The J gene is TRBJ1-2, the V gene TRBV12-3 or TRBV12-4; D remains unclear. CDR3 length: 12 amino acids. V dropped 7 bases and J dropped 4 bases, with 10 bases sitting between them.

This clonotype came up many times. The gene calls are TRBV7-9 and TRBJ1-1; TRBD1 might be the D (5 bases). CDR1 and CDR2 from the germline V gene are SEHNR and FQNEAQ (reference sequence). The CDR3 spans 13 residues. V was shortened by 5 bases and J by 4 bases, with 11 bases between the two germline ends. DNA of the CDR3: TGTGCCAGCAGCCAGGGATTCGGCACTGAAGCTTTCTTT. Its protein is CASSQGFGTEAFF.

Only a few counts were recorded for this clonotype. The V gene is TRBV20-1, the J gene TRBJ1-4, with D maybe TRBD1 (6 bases). With 2 bases removed from V and 0 bases from J, the gap between germline ends came to 10 bases. The CDR3 is 15 amino acids. CDR1 and CDR2 from the germline V gene are DFQATT and SNEGSKA (reference sequence). The DNA of the CDR3 is TGCAGTGCTAGAATTGGGGGCTCAACTAATGAAAAACTGTTTTTT. Translation gives CSARIGGSTNEKLFF.

The chain recombines TRBV25-1 with TRBJ2-5; the D call may be TRBD1 or TRBD2 (6 bases each). Germline V lookup: CDR1 MGHDK, CDR2 SYGVNS. The CDR3 is 14 amino acids. V was trimmed by 6 bases and J by 5 bases, leaving 16 bases between them. The CDR3 here is CASSVPGGGETQYF. The CDR3 coding sequence is TGTGCCAGCAGCGTGCCCGGGGGCGGTGAGACCCAGTACTTC.

The chain links TRBV4-3 to TRBJ1-2; D is ambiguous. In germline, CDR1 is LGHNA, CDR2 YSLEER. This CDR3 has 13 amino acids. V lost 0 bases to trimming and J lost 5 bases, with 7 bases between them. The CDR3 DNA sequence: TGCGCCAGCAGCCAAGACGGAAAGTATGGCTACACCTTC. Protein sequence: CASSQDGKYGYTF.

The J gene is TRBJ2-2, the V gene TRBV10-3; 7 nucleotides agree with TRBD2. Germline V gene sequence: CDR1 ENHRY, CDR2 SYGVKD. The CDR3 runs 14 residues. The V segment lost 4 bases and the J segment 3 bases; nucleotides outside the gene matches: 2. The CDR3 coding sequence is TGTGCCATCAGTGCCCGGGGGGACACCGGGGAGCTGTTTTTT. It yields the protein CAISARGDTGELFF.

Here the CDR3 reads CAWNDRDQPQHF. In DNA form, the CDR3 reads TGTGCCTGGAACGACAGGGATCAGCCCCAGCATTTT. V is TRBV30 and J is TRBJ1-5; the match to TRBD1 covers 7 bases. Germline V lookup: CDR1 GTSNPN, CDR2 SVGIG (reference sequence). The CDR3 is 12 residues long. Trimming at V came to 4 bases and at J to 5 bases, leaving 2 bases not matched to a gene.

This clonotype was recorded a few times. The chain combines TRBV19 with TRBJ1-1; 9 nucleotides match TRBD1. Trimming took 5 bases from V and 0 from J; bases not matched to a gene: 7. The CDR3 is 16 residues long. Germline-derived CDR1 and CDR2 are LNHDA and SQIVND (reference sequence). The chain's CDR3 is CASSFTGGWMNTEAFF. CDR3 in DNA: TGTGCCAGTAGTTTTACAGGGGGCTGGATGAACACTGAAGCTTTCTTT.

This clonotype was detected a few times. This chain links TRBV28 with TRBJ2-1, with TRBD1 matching 9 bases. The CDR3 spans 16 residues. Germline lookup yields CDR1 MDHEN and CDR2 SYDVKM. With V trimmed by 5 bases and J by 4 bases, 9 bases remained unmatched. The DNA of the CDR3 is TGTGCCAGCAGTACCCAGGGACAGGGTTCTTACAATGAGCAGTTCTTC. Translation gives CASSTQGQGSYNEQFF.

This clonotype was found a few times. The chain carries TRBV6-1 and TRBJ1-3; D call uncertain. Germline V gene lookup returns CDR1 MNHNS and CDR2 SASEGT. This CDR3 is 16 amino acids long. Trimming took 6 bases from V and 0 from J, leaving 15 bases between them. The CDR3 reads CASRLGRGSSGNTIYF. CDR3 nucleotides: TGTGCCAGCAGGCTTGGTAGAGGGAGCTCTGGAAACACCATATATTTT.

The rearrangement uses TRBV5-1 and TRBJ2-1; 7 nucleotides match TRBD2. V lost 4 bases to trimming and J lost 5 bases; unmatched junction nucleotides: 9. CDR1 and CDR2 (germline): SGHRS, YFSETQ. This CDR3 spans 15 amino acids. CDR3 protein: CASSRPGGRDNEQFF. DNA for the CDR3: TGCGCCAGCAGCCGTCCTGGGGGGAGGGACAATGAGCAGTTCTTC.

This clonotype was recorded a few times. The chain combines TRBV5-5 with TRBJ1-2; tentatively, D is TRBD1 (5 bases). This CDR3 is built from 14 residues. The germline V gene has CDR1 SGHKS and CDR2 YYEKEE (reference sequence). Trimming pared 1 base from V and 2 bases from J, leaving 9 bases between. In nucleotides, the CDR3 is TGTGCCAGCAGCTTGCTACCAGGGAACTATGGCTACACCTTC. This sequence encodes CASSLLPGNYGYTF.

This clonotype was found a few times. The CDR3 spells CASSLGPSRAYEQYF. The CDR3 DNA reads as TGTGCCAGCAGCTTAGGACCCTCGAGAGCCTACGAGCAGTACTTC. This chain joins TRBV7-8 and TRBJ2-7; no reliable D call. V gave up 1 base and J gave up 2 bases, with 12 bases separating them. The CDR3 consists of 15 residues. CDR1 and CDR2 (germline): SGHVS, FQNEAQ. The entire variable domain, with the rest obtained from reference TRBV7-8 and TRBJ2-7, is as follows: GAGVSQSPRYKVAKRGQDVALRCDPISGHVSLFWYQQALGQGPEFLTYFQNEAQLDKSGLPSDRFFAERPEGSVSTLKIQRTQQEDSAVYLCASSLGPSRAYEQYFGPGTRLTVT.

This clonotype has more than one count but fewer than ten. The chain joins TRBV12-3 or TRBV12-4 to TRBJ2-7; D remains ambiguous. V lost 3 bases, J lost 2 bases, and 8 bases lay in between. This CDR3 is built from 13 residues. CDR3 in amino acids: CASSFHVPYEQYF. In DNA, the CDR3 is TGTGCCAGCAGTTTCCACGTACCCTACGAGCAGTACTTC.

The sample holds many counts of this clonotype. V gene TRBV20-1 combines with J gene TRBJ2-7, with TRBD2 as a possible D gene (6 bases). The CDR3 is 14 amino acids. Trimming pared 3 bases from V and 2 bases from J, leaving 14 bases between. CDR1 is DFQATT and CDR2 is SNEGSKA in the germline V gene (reference sequence). The CDR3 DNA is TGCAGTGCTAGTCCCGGGACTGGACCCTACGAGCAGTACTTC. Translating gives CSASPGTGPYEQYF.